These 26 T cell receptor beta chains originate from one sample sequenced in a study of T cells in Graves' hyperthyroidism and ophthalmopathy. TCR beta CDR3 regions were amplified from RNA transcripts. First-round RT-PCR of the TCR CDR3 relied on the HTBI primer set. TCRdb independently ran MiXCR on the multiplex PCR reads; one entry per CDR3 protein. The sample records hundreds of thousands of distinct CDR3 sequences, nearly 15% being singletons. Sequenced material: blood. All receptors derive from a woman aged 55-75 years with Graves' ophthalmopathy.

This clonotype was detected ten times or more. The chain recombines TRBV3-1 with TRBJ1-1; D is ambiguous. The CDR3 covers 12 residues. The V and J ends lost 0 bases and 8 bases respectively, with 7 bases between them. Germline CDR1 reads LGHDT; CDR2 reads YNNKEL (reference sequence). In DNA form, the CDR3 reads TGTGCCAGCAGCCAAGATATCAGAGAAGCTTTCTTT. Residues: CASSQDIREAFF.

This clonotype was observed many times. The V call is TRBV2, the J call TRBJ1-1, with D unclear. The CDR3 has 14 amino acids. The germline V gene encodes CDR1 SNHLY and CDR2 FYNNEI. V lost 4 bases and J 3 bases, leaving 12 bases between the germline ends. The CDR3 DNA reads TGTGCCAGCAGTGGAGTGACTACTTACACTGAAGCTTTCTTT. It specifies CASSGVTTYTEAFF.

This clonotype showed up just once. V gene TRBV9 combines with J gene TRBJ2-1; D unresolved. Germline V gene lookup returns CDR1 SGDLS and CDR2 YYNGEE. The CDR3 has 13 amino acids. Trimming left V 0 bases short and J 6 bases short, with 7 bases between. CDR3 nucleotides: TGTGCCAGCAGCGTAGCCAGCAGCAATGAGCAGTTCTTC. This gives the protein CASSVASSNEQFF.

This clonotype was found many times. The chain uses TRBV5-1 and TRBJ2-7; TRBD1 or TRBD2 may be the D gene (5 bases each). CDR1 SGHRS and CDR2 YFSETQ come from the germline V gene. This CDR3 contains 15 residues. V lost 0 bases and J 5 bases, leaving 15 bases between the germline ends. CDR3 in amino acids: CASSLEAATGHEQYF. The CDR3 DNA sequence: TGCGCCAGCAGCTTGGAAGCGGCCACAGGTCACGAGCAGTACTTC. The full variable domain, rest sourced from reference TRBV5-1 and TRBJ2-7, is KAGVTQTPRYLIKTRGQQVTLSCSPISGHRSVSWYQQTPGQGLQFLFEYFSETQRNKGNFPGRFSGRQFSNSRSEMNVSTLELGDSALYLCASSLEAATGHEQYFGPGTRLTVT.

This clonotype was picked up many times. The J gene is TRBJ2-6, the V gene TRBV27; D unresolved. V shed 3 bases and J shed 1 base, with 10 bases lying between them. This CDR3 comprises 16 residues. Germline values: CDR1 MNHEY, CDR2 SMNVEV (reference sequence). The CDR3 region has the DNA TGTGCCAGCAGTTTTGGGCAGGTGTCTGGGGCCAACGTCCTGACTTTC. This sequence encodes CASSFGQVSGANVLTF.

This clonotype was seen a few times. CDR3 in amino acids: CASSLEQGREYQETQYF. As DNA, the CDR3 is TGCGCCAGCAGCTTGGAACAGGGGAGAGAGTACCAAGAGACCCAGTACTTC. This chain connects TRBV5-1 to TRBJ2-5; 7 bases are shared with TRBD1. The CDR3 sequence is 17 residues long. Trimming at V came to 0 bases and at J to 0 bases, leaving 8 bases not matched to a gene. Germline-derived CDR1 and CDR2 are SGHRS and YFSETQ.

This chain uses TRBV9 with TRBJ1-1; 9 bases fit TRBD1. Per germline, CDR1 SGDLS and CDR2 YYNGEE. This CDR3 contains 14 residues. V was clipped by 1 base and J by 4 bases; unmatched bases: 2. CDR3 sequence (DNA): TGTGCCAGCAGCGTAACGGGACAGGGCACTGAAGCTTTCTTT. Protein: CASSVTGQGTEAFF.

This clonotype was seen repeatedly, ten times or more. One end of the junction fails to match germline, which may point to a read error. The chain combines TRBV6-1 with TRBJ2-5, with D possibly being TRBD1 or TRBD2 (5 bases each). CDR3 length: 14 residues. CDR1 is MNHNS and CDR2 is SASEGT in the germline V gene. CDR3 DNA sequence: TGTGCCAGCAGCCTACCGGGACGCCAAGGGACCCAGTACTTC. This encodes CASSLPGRQGTQYF.

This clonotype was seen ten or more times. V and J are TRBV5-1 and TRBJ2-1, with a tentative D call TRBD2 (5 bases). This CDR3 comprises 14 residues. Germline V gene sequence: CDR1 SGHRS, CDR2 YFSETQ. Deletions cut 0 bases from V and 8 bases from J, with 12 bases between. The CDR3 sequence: CASSLGIGRDEQFF. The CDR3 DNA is TGCGCCAGCAGCTTGGGTATTGGGAGAGATGAGCAGTTCTTC.

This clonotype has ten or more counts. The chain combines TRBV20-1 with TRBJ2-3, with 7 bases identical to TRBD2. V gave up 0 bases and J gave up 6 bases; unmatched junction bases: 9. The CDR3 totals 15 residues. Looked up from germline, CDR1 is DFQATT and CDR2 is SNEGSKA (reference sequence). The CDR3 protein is CSARDAALGGDTQYF. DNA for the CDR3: TGCAGTGCTAGAGATGCCGCGTTGGGGGGGGATACGCAGTATTTT.

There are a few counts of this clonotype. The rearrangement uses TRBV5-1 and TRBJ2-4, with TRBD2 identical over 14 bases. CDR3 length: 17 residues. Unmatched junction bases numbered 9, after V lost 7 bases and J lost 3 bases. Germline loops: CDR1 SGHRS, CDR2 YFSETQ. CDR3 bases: TGCGCCAGCCCGCGACCGGGACTAGCGGGAGTCAAAAACATTCAGTACTTC. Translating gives CASPRPGLAGVKNIQYF. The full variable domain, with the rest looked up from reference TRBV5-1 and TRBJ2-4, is KAGVTQTPRYLIKTRGQQVTLSCSPISGHRSVSWYQQTPGQGLQFLFEYFSETQRNKGNFPGRFSGRQFSNSRSEMNVSTLELGDSALYLCASPRPGLAGVKNIQYFGAGTRLSVL.

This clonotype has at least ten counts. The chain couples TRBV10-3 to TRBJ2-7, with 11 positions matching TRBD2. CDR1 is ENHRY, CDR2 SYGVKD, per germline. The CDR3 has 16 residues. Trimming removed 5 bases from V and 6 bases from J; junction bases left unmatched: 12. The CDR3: CAISRLLAGGQGEQYF. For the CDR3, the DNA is TGTGCCATCAGTCGCCTCTTAGCGGGAGGGCAAGGCGAGCAGTACTTC.

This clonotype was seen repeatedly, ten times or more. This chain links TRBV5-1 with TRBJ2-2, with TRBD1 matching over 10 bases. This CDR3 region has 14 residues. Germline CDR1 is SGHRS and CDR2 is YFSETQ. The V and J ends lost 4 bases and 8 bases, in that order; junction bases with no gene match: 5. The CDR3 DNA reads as TGCGCCAGCAGCCCCGACAGGGGGCCTGGGGAGCTGTTTTTT. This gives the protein CASSPDRGPGELFF.

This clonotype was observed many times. The CDR3: CASSPWTSGEQETQYF. In DNA, the CDR3 is TGTGCCAGCAGCCCCTGGACTAGCGGGGAACAAGAGACCCAGTACTTC. The chain uses TRBV3-1 and TRBJ2-5; 12 nucleotides align to TRBD2. Germline V CDR1 and CDR2: LGHDT, YNNKEL (reference sequence). V shed 4 bases and J 2 bases; nucleotides not matched to a gene: 5. The length of the CDR3 is 16 residues.

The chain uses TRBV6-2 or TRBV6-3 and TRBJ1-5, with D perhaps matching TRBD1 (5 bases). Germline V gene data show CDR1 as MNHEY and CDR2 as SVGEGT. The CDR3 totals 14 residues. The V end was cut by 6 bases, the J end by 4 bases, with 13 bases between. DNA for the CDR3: TGTGCCAGCAGGCTCGGGGGAGGGAATCAGCCCCAGCATTTT. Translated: CASRLGGGNQPQHF.

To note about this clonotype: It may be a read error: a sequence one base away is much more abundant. The CDR3 DNA follows: TGTGCCAGCAAGACAGACGGTGGTACAGATACGCAGTATTTT. This codes for CASKTDGGTDTQYF. V gene TRBV2 combines with J gene TRBJ2-3, with D possibly TRBD1 on 5 matching bases. Germline V gives CDR1 SNHLY, CDR2 FYNNEI. The ends were cut back, 7 bases at V and 3 bases at J, with 14 bases in the middle. The CDR3 totals 14 residues.

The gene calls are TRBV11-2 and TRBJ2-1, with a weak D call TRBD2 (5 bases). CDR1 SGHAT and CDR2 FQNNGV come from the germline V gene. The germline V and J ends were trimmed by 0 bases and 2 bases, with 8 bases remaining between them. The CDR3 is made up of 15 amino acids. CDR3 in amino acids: CASSLEDSAYNEQFF. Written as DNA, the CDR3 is TGTGCCAGCAGCTTAGAGGACTCCGCCTACAATGAGCAGTTCTTC. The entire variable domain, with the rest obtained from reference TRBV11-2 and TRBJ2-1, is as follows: EAGVAQSPRYKIIEKRQSVAFWCNPISGHATLYWYQQILGQGPKLLIQFQNNGVVDDSQLPKDRFSAERLKGVDSTLKIQPAKLEDSAVYLCASSLEDSAYNEQFFGPGTRLTVL.

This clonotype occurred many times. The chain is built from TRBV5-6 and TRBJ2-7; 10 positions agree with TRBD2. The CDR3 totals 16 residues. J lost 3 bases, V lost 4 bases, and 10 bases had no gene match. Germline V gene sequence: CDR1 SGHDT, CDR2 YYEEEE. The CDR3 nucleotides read TGTGCCAGCAGCCCCCTCGAGGCTAGCGGGAGCTACGAGCAGTACTTC. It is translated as CASSPLEASGSYEQYF.

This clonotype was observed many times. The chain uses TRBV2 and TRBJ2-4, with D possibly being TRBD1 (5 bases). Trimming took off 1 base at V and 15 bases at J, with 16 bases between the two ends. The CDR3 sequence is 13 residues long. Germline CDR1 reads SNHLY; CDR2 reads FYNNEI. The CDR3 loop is CASSEGVGAVSYF. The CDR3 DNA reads TGTGCCAGCAGTGAAGGCGTTGGGGCCGTGTCGTACTTC.

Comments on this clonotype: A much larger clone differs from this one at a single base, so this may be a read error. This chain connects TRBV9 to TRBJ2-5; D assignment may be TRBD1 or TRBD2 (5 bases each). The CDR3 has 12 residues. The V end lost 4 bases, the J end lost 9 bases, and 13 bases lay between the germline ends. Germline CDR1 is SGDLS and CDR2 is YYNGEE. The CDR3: CASSSREKPQYF. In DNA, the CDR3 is TGTGCCAGCAGCAGCAGGGAGAAGCCCCAGTACTTC.

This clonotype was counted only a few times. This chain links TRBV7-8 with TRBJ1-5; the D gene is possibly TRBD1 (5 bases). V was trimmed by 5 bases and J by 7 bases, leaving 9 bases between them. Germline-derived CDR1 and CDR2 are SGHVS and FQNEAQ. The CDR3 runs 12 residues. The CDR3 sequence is CASSLGDQPQHF. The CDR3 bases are TGTGCCAGCAGCCTAGGGGACCAGCCCCAGCATTTT.

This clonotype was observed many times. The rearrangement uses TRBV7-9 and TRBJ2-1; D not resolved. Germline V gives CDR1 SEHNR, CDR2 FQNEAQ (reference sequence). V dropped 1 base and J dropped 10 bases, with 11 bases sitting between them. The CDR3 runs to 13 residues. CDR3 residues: CASSLELVREQFF. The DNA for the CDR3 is TGTGCCAGCAGCTTAGAGCTAGTCCGGGAGCAGTTCTTC. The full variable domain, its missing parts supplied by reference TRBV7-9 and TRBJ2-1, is DTGVSQNPRHKITKRGQNVTFRCDPISEHNRLYWYRQTLGQGPEFLTYFQNEAQLEKSRLLSDRFSAERPKGSFSTLEIQRTEQGDSAMYLCASSLELVREQFFGPGTRLTVL.

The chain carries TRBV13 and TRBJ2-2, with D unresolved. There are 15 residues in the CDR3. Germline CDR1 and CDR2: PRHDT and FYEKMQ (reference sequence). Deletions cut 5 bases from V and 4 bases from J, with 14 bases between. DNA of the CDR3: TGTGCCAGCAGCCTATCTATTCTAGGCACCGGGGAGCTGTTTTTT. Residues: CASSLSILGTGELFF.

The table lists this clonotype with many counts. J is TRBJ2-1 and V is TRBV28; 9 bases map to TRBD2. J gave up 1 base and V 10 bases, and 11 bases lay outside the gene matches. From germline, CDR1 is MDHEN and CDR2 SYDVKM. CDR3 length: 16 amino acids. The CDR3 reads CAIRVREGRSYNEQFF. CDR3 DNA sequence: TGTGCCATCCGGGTGCGGGAGGGCCGTTCCTACAATGAGCAGTTCTTC. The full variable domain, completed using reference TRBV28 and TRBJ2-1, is DVKVTQSSRYLVKRTGEKVFLECVQDMDHENMFWYRQDPGLGLRLIYFSYDVKMKEKGDIPEGYSVSREKKERFSLILESASTNQTSMYLCAIRVREGRSYNEQFFGPGTRLTVL.

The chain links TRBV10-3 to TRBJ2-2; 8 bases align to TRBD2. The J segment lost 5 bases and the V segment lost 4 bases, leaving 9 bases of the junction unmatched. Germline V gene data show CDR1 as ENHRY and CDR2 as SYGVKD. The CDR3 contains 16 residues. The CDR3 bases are TGTGCCATCAGTGTCTCTGGACTAGCAGGTACCGGGGAGCTGTTTTTT. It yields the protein CAISVSGLAGTGELFF.

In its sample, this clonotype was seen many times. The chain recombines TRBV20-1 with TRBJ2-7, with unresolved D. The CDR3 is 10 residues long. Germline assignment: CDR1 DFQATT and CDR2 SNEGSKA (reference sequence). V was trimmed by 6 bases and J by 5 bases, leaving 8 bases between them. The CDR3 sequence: CSAGYHEQYF. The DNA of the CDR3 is TGCAGTGCCGGGTATCACGAGCAGTACTTC.